Shown below are 20 T cell receptor beta chains from a single sample sequenced in a study of T cells after yellow fever vaccination. Using its own MiXCR run on the 5' RACE reads, TCRdb lists one record per CDR3 protein. This table has around 340,000 distinct CDR3 sequences, approximately 12% appearing once. The sequenced sample was CD4+ T cells sorted from PBMCs, obtained 15 days after the yellow fever booster vaccination. These receptor sequences come from a man aged 18-30 years who received the YFV17D yellow fever vaccine.

This clonotype has more than one count but fewer than ten. This chain uses TRBV30 with TRBJ2-5, with 10 bases fitting TRBD1. Germline CDR1 GTSNPN, CDR2 SVGIG (reference sequence). V shed 5 bases and J 7 bases; nucleotides not matched to a gene: 4. This CDR3 has 12 residues. The CDR3, as DNA: TGTGCCTGGGACAGGGGGCTCGGGACCCAGTACTTC. This translates into CAWDRGLGTQYF.

V usage is TRBV18 and J usage is TRBJ2-7, with 10 bases fitting TRBD1. The germline V gene has CDR1 KGHSH and CDR2 LQKENI. The CDR3 loop spans 14 amino acids. V gave up 4 bases and J gave up 9 bases; unmatched junction bases: 9. The CDR3 bases are TGTGCCAGCTCACGGGAAAGACAGGGGGCTTTGCAGTACTTC. It codes for CASSRERQGALQYF.

The chain couples TRBV7-2 to TRBJ2-7; possibly TRBD1 or TRBD2 for D (5 bases each). The germline gives CDR1 SGHTA, CDR2 FQGNSA. The CDR3 runs 14 residues. Trimming took 5 bases from V and 0 from J, leaving 11 bases between them. The CDR3 reads CASSLGVSSYEQYF. CDR3 DNA: TGTGCCAGCAGCCTGGGGGTGAGCTCCTACGAGCAGTACTTC.

The chain uses TRBV5-1 and TRBJ1-1; no reliable D call. In germline, CDR1 is SGHRS, CDR2 YFSETQ. The CDR3 is 14 residues long. V was cut by 2 bases and J by 8 bases, with 16 bases left in between. The CDR3 region has the DNA TGCGCCAGCAGCTTCCAGACGGGCAAGCGAGAAGCTTTCTTT. Its protein is CASSFQTGKREAFF.

The chain couples TRBV7-2 to TRBJ2-7; 9 bases map to TRBD2. This CDR3 is 15 amino acids long. The J segment lost 1 base and the V segment lost 2 bases, leaving 3 bases of the junction unmatched. Germline V gene lookup returns CDR1 SGHTA and CDR2 FQGNSA. The CDR3 bases are TGTGCCAGCAGCTTAAGCCTAGCGGGGTCCTACGAGCAGTACGTC. As protein: CASSLSLAGSYEQYV.

The V and J genes are TRBV7-9 and TRBJ2-7, with D hard to call. There are 14 residues in the CDR3. Looked up from germline, CDR1 is SEHNR and CDR2 is FQNEAQ (reference sequence). Between the trimmed V and J ends, which lost 4 bases and 4 bases, there was a span of 14 bases. CDR3 nucleotides: TGTGCCAGCAGCTCCTACGGAGTCATTTACGAGCAGTACGTC. The encoded protein is CASSSYGVIYEQYV.

This clonotype was detected ten times or more. This rearrangement joins TRBV10-1 to TRBJ2-2; 10 bases agree with TRBD1. The germline CDR1 and CDR2 sequences are WNHNN and SYGVQD (reference sequence). After removal of 5 bases from V and 6 bases from J, the junction contained 6 bases not matched to a gene. This CDR3 is 15 amino acids long. The CDR3 DNA follows: TGCGCCAGCAGTACGGGACAGGGGTCCCCCGGGGAGCTGTTTTTT. As protein: CASSTGQGSPGELFF.

The sample holds a few counts of this clonotype. J is TRBJ2-5 and V is TRBV3-1, with 8 bases aligning to TRBD1. The CDR3 sequence is 15 residues long. V shed 7 bases and J 0 bases; nucleotides not matched to a gene: 7. Germline V gene lookup returns CDR1 LGHDT and CDR2 YNNKEL (reference sequence). The CDR3 bases are TGTGCCAGCACCCAGGACAGGGCCTACCAAGAGACCCAGTACTTC. Translated: CASTQDRAYQETQYF.

This clonotype occurred a few times. The chain uses TRBV10-3 and TRBJ2-7, with a weak D call TRBD2 (5 bases). The germline V gene has CDR1 ENHRY and CDR2 SYGVKD. The CDR3 loop spans 13 amino acids. The ends were cut back, 6 bases at V and 7 bases at J, with 16 bases in the middle. The CDR3 nucleotides are TGTGCCATCAGCTTAGACGAACGAGGGGAGCAGTACTTC. It encodes CAISLDERGEQYF.

The genes are TRBV5-4 and TRBJ2-4; possibly TRBD1 or TRBD2 for D (6 bases each). Germline lookup yields CDR1 SGHNT and CDR2 YYREEE (reference sequence). The CDR3 covers 15 residues. Trimming removed 2 bases from V and 2 bases from J, with 11 bases in between. The CDR3 here is CASSFMGGPKNIQYF. The CDR3 DNA reads as TGTGCCAGCAGCTTCATGGGGGGCCCCAAAAACATTCAGTACTTC.

This clonotype turned up a few times. The rearrangement uses TRBV20-1 and TRBJ2-3; no clear D. This CDR3 has 12 amino acids. CDR1 and CDR2 from the germline V gene are DFQATT and SNEGSKA (reference sequence). V lost 4 bases and J 9 bases, leaving 14 bases between the germline ends. The CDR3: CSATDPTSTQYF. The CDR3 DNA is TGCAGTGCTACCGACCCTACGTCAACGCAGTATTTT.

There are many counts of this clonotype. The rearrangement links TRBV20-1 to TRBJ2-2, with a possible D match to TRBD1 (6 bases). Germline lookup yields CDR1 DFQATT and CDR2 SNEGSKA (reference sequence). Trimming left V 0 bases short and J 5 bases short, with 16 bases between. This CDR3 has 16 residues. This CDR3 is CSARDAGEGRTGELFF. The CDR3 DNA sequence: TGCAGTGCTAGAGATGCAGGGGAAGGACGTACCGGGGAGCTGTTTTTT.

In this sample, this clonotype turned up a few times. The chain recombines TRBV28 with TRBJ2-3; D could derive from TRBD1 or TRBD2 (5 bases each). V was trimmed by 6 bases and J by 0 bases, leaving 13 bases between them. This CDR3 is built from 15 residues. Germline V gives CDR1 MDHEN, CDR2 SYDVKM. CDR3 region: CASSPGTASTDTQYF. The DNA of the CDR3 is TGTGCCAGCAGCCCCGGGACGGCTAGCACAGATACGCAGTATTTT.

This clonotype has just a few counts. The CDR3 sequence: CASSQDTTGGETQYF. CDR3 nucleotides: TGTGCCAGCAGCCAAGATACAACAGGAGGAGAGACCCAGTACTTC. The chain employs TRBV3-1 and TRBJ2-5; D is possibly TRBD1 or TRBD2 (5 bases each). Germline CDR1 LGHDT, CDR2 YNNKEL (reference sequence). Trimming pared 0 bases from V and 4 bases from J, leaving 12 bases between. CDR3 length equals 15 residues.

In this sample, this clonotype turned up a few times. This chain uses TRBV10-3 with TRBJ1-1; D unclear. The CDR3 is 16 amino acids. Germline values: CDR1 ENHRY, CDR2 SYGVKD. The V end lost 2 bases, the J end lost 9 bases, and 22 bases lay between the germline ends. The CDR3 bases are TGTGCCATCAGTGAGATGGGTCGGGCAGCAATCTCTCAAGCTTTCTTT. Its protein is CAISEMGRAAISQAFF.

In its sample, this clonotype was seen many times. J is TRBJ2-5 and V is TRBV27; D could derive from TRBD1 or TRBD2 (5 bases each). Germline values: CDR1 MNHEY, CDR2 SMNVEV (reference sequence). The V end was cut by 1 base, the J end by 0 bases, with 9 bases between. This CDR3 region has 15 residues. The CDR3 is CASSLWGPNQETQYF. CDR3 nucleotide sequence: TGTGCCAGCAGTTTATGGGGACCGAACCAAGAGACCCAGTACTTC.

The chain couples TRBV24-1 to TRBJ1-2; D unresolved. Germline V CDR1 and CDR2: KGHDR, SFDVKD. The CDR3 has 14 amino acids. Trimming stripped 8 bases from V and 7 bases from J, with 19 bases between. CDR3 amino acids: CATNLFLNVFGYTF. The CDR3 DNA reads TGTGCCACCAACCTATTCTTGAACGTCTTTGGCTACACCTTC.

This sequence joins TRBV20-1 and TRBJ2-5, with 8 bases aligning to TRBD2. Trimming cost V 4 bases and J 5 bases; bases outside gene matches: 9. The germline V gene encodes CDR1 DFQATT and CDR2 SNEGSKA (reference sequence). The CDR3 length is 14 residues. The CDR3 reads CSAINPGLVETQYF. CDR3 sequence (DNA): TGCAGTGCTATCAACCCGGGACTAGTTGAGACCCAGTACTTC.

The genes are TRBV20-1 and TRBJ2-7; 10 positions agree with TRBD1. Germline CDR1 is DFQATT and CDR2 is SNEGSKA (reference sequence). The V gene end was trimmed by 5 bases and the J gene end by 0 bases; junction bases not matched to a gene: 1. The CDR3 covers 13 residues. The CDR3 DNA reads TGCAGTGCTGGACAGGGGGGCTCCTACGAGCAGTACTTC. It codes for CSAGQGGSYEQYF.

This clonotype was counted only a few times. The chain links TRBV12-3 or TRBV12-4 to TRBJ2-6; perhaps TRBD1 as D (5 bases). The CDR3 is made up of 20 amino acids. V lost 8 bases, J lost 0 bases, and 26 bases lay in between. The CDR3 spells CASAPGLGGSSDSGANVLTF. CDR3 DNA sequence: TGTGCCAGCGCCCCAGGGCTGGGTGGCAGCTCTGACTCTGGGGCCAACGTCCTGACTTTC.